This entry describes one T cell receptor beta chain. What it recognizes is unknown. This sample was taken from a study of identical twins. This CDR3 contains 15 residues. Germline CDR1 SQVTM, CDR2 ANQGSEA. The V gene end was trimmed by 5 bases and the J gene end by 4 bases; junction bases not matched to a gene: 3. The study, taken as a whole, reports: Zero-insertion analyses might be partly confounded by invariant T cells like MAIT and iNKT.

Using its own MiXCR run on the 5' RACE reads, TCRdb lists one record per CDR3 protein. The profile shows approximately 500,000 distinct CDR3 sequences, about 24% of them singletons. This same sample was also part of a study on T cells expressing NK-cell markers.

The TCR originated in a woman aged 18-30 years in good health. The V gene is TRBV29-1, the J gene TRBJ2-1, with 15 bases lining up with TRBD2. Source material: CD4+ T cells sorted from blood. The CDR3 protein is CSVFGLAGGYNEQFF. CDR3 in DNA: TGCAGCGTTTTCGGACTAGCGGGAGGGTACAATGAGCAGTTCTTC.